What follows is one T cell receptor (beta chain) and its context. Its antigen remains unidentified. In the library, individual cDNA molecules carried attached unique molecular identifiers. TCRdb reprocessed the 5' RACE reads via MiXCR and lists one record per CDR3 protein. The table lists some 66,000 distinct CDR3 sequences, less than 15% of them singletons. This sample was taken from a study of early T cells in non-severe SARS-CoV-2 infection. Study at large: Unpaired chains resulted from sequencing bulk RNA of unsorted whole blood. Points from the study as a whole: In VDJdb matching, anti-spike CD8 responses were favored while private and CD4 specificities went missing.

V lost 6 bases and J lost 6, with 8 bases in between. From germline, CDR1 is SQVTM and CDR2 ANQGSEA. The CDR3 sequence is 11 residues long. This clonotype originated in an adult who was a healthcare worker with PCR-confirmed SARS-CoV-2 infection or an uninfected control (not recorded which). The V and J genes are TRBV29-1 and TRBJ2-2; D remains ambiguous. Sequenced sample: whole blood. The CDR3 nucleotides read TGCAGCGTCTTAGGCGCCGGGGAGCTGTTTTTT. As protein: CSVLGAGELFF.